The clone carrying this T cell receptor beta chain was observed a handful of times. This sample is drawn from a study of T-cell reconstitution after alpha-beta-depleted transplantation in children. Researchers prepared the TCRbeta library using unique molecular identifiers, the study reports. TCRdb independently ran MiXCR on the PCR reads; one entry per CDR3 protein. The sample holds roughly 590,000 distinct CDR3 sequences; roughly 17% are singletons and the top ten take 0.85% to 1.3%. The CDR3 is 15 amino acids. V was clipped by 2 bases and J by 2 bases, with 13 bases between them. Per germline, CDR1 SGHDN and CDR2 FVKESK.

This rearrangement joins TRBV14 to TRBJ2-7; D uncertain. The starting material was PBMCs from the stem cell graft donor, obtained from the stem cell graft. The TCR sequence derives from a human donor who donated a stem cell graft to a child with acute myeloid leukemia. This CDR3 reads CASSQSLTDPYEQYF. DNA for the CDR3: TGTGCCAGCAGCCAATCCCTGACGGACCCCTACGAGCAGTACTTC.